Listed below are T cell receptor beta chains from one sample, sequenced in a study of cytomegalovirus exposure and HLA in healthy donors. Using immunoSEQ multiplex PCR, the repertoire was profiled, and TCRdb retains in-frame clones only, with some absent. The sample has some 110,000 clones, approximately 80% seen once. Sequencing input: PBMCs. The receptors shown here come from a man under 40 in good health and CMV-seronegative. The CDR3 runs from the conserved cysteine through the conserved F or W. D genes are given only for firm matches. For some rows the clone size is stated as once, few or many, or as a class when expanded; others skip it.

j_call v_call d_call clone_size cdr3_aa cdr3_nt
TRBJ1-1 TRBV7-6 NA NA CASSREQDRRYMNTEAFF TGTGCCAGCAGCCGTGAGCAAGACAGGCGATACATGAACACTGAAGCTTTCTTT
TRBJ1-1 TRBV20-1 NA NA CSARAPTKAFF TGCAGTGCTAGAGCCCCGACTAAAGCTTTCTTT
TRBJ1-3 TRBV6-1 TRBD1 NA CASGGPGQGNTIYF TGTGCCAGCGGGGGGCCGGGACAGGGAAACACCATATATTTT
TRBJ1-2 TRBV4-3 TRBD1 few CASSQDTGVFGYTF TGCGCCAGCAGCCAAGACACAGGGGTATTTGGCTACACCTTC
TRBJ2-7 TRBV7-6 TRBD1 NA CASSPPGQGTYEQYF TGTGCCAGCAGCCCCCCGGGACAGGGGACCTACGAGCAGTACTTC
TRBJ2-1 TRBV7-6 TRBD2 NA CASSLGKILSGSPYNEQFF TGTGCCAGCAGCTTAGGTAAAATTCTTAGCGGGAGTCCCTACAATGAGCAGTTCTTC
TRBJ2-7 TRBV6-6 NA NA CASSYSETDSYEQYF TGTGCCAGCAGTTACTCCGAGACAGACTCCTACGAGCAGTACTTC
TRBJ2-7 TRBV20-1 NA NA CSARVEYEQYF TGCAGTGCTAGAGTGGAGTACGAGCAGTACTTC
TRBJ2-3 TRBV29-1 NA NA CSVAPGFTQYF TGCAGCGTGGCCCCAGGGTTTACGCAGTATTTT
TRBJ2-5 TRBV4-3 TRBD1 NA CASSQAPAGTGLETQYF TGCGCCAGCAGCCAAGCACCCGCCGGGACAGGGTTGGAGACCCAGTACTTC
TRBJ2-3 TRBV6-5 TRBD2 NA CASSYTSGAQDTQYF TGTGCCAGCAGTTACACTAGCGGGGCTCAAGATACGCAGTATTTT
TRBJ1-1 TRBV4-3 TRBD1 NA CASSRDRGKDTEAFF TGCGCCAGCAGCCGAGACAGGGGGAAAGACACTGAAGCTTTCTTT
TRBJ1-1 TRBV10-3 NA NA CAIRGRGGGTEAFF TGTGCCATCAGGGGGAGGGGGGGCGGCACTGAAGCTTTCTTT
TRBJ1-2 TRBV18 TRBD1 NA CASSPPGQVLNYGYTF TGTGCCAGCTCACCACCTGGACAGGTTCTAAACTATGGCTACACCTTC
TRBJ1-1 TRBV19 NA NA CASIAGAFTEAFF TGTGCCAGTATAGCAGGGGCATTCACTGAAGCTTTCTTT
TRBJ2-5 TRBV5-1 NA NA CASSLGGQYQETQYF TGCGCCAGCAGCTTGGGAGGACAATACCAAGAGACCCAGTACTTC
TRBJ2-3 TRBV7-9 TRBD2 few CASSLGGGRARDTQYF TGTGCCAGCAGCTTAGGAGGCGGGAGGGCAAGAGATACGCAGTATTTT
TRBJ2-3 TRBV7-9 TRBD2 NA CASSYPTSGGTGDTQYF TGTGCCAGCAGCTACCCGACTAGCGGGGGGACGGGAGATACGCAGTATTTT
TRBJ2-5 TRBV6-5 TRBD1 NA CASRRQGVETQYF TGTGCCAGCAGAAGGCAGGGGGTCGAGACCCAGTACTTC
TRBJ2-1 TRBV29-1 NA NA CSVSGLSEQFF TGCAGCGTTTCTGGACTCAGTGAGCAGTTCTTC
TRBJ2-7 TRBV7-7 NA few CASSLGTGTTYEQYF TGTGCCAGCAGCTTAGGTACAGGGACCACCTACGAGCAGTACTTC
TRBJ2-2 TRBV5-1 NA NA CASSLAATNTGELFF TGCGCCAGCAGCTTGGCCGCGACGAACACCGGGGAGCTGTTTTTT
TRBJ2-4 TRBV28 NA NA CASSGWGGGSTNIQYF TGTGCCAGCAGTGGCTGGGGGGGCGGGAGCACAAACATTCAGTACTTC
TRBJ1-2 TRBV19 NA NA CASSISGNGYTF TGTGCCAGTAGTATTAGCGGGAATGGCTACACCTTC
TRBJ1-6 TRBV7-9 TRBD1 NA CASSEFSGGISPLHF TGTGCCAGCAGCGAGTTCTCAGGGGGCATTTCACCCCTCCACTTT
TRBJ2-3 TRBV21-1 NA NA CASSKGGGGEGTSGDPTDTQYF TGTGCCAGCAGCAAAGGCGGGGGGGGCGAGGGGACTAGCGGGGATCCCACAGATACGCAGTATTTT
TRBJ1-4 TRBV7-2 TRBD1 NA CASSPQTGANEKLFF TGTGCCAGCAGCCCACAGACAGGGGCCAATGAAAAACTGTTTTTT
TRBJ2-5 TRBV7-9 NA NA CASSSPQGWETQYF TGTGCCAGCAGCTCACCACAGGGCTGGGAGACCCAGTACTTC
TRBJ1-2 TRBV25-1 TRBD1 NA CASSGGQDGYTF TGTGCCAGCAGTGGGGGACAGGATGGCTACACCTTC
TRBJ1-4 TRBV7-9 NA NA CASSSRGQLNEKLFF TGTGCCAGCAGCTCACGTGGACAGCTCAATGAAAAACTGTTTTTT
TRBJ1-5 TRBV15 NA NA CATSASRNSNQPQHF TGTGCCACCAGCGCGTCTAGGAATAGCAATCAGCCCCAGCATTTT
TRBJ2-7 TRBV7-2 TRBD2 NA CASSRSGDFYNEQYF TGTGCCAGCAGCCGTAGCGGGGATTTTTACAACGAGCAGTACTTC
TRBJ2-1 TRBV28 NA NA CASSALPRGLEQFF TGTGCCAGCAGTGCGTTACCCAGGGGCCTTGAGCAGTTCTTC
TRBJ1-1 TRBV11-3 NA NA CASSLGSTGRRAEAFF TGTGCCAGCAGCTTAGGGTCCACTGGGAGACGAGCTGAAGCTTTCTTT
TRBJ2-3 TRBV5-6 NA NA CASSVRPSTDTQYF TGTGCCAGCAGCGTTCGTCCCAGCACAGATACGCAGTATTTT
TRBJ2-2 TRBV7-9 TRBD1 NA CASSLVLLDRGQDGELFF TGTGCCAGCAGCTTAGTACTCCTGGACAGGGGGCAGGACGGGGAGCTGTTTTTT
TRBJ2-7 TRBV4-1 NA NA CASSQGWQDSYEQYF TGCGCCAGCAGCCAGGGGTGGCAGGACTCCTACGAGCAGTACTTC
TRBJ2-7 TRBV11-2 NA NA CASSLYYEQYF TGTGCCAGCAGCCTTTACTACGAGCAGTACTTC
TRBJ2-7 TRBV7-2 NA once CASNGQEDYEQYF TGTGCCAGCAACGGACAAGAAGACTACGAGCAGTACTTC
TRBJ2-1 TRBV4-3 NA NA CASSLHRDNYNEQFF TGCGCCAGCAGCCTCCACCGGGACAACTACAATGAGCAGTTCTTC